This T cell receptor beta chain appears in the sequencing data of a study of control samples from healthy donors and cancer patients. Sequenced by immunoSEQ multiplex PCR; TCRdb stores in-frame clones only, minus some. The sample holds around 43,000 clones; about 90% are singletons and the top ten take approximately 3.8%. The V end lost 1 base, the J end lost 0 bases, and 12 bases lay between the germline ends. The germline gives CDR1 SGHTA, CDR2 FQGNSA. There are 16 residues in the CDR3. The rearrangement uses TRBV7-2 and TRBJ1-1; D is ambiguous. The clonotype comes from a woman in her forties or fifties in good health. The sample taken for sequencing was blood. CDR3 region: CASSLGLGRLNTEAFF. CDR3 bases: TGTGCCAGCAGCTTAGGCCTGGGAAGGTTGAACACTGAAGCTTTCTTT.